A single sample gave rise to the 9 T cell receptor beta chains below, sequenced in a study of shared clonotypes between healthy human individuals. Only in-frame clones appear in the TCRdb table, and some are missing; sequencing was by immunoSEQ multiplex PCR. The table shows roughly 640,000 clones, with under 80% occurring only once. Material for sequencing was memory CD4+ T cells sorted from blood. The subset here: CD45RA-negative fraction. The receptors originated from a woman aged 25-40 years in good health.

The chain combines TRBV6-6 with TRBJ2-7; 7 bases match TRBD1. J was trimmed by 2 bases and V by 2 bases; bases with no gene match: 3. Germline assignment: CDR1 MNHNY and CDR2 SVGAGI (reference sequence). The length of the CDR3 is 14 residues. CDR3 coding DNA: TGTGCCAGCAGTTACCGGACAGGCACCTACGAGCAGTACTTC. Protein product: CASSYRTGTYEQYF.

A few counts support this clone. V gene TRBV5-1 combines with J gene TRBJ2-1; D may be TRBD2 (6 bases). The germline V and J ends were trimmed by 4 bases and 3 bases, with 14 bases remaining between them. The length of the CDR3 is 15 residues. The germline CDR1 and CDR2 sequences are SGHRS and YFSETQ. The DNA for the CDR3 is TGCGCCAGCAGCAAGGACTATCCGAACTACAATGAGCAGTTCTTC. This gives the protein CASSKDYPNYNEQFF.

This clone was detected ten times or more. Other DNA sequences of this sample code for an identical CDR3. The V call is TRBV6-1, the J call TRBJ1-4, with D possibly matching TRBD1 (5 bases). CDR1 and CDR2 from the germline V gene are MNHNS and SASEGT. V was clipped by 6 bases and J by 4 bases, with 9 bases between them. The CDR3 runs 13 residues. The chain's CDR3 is CASRQGNNEKLFF. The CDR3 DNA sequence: TGTGCCAGCAGGCAGGGAAATAATGAAAAACTGTTTTTT.

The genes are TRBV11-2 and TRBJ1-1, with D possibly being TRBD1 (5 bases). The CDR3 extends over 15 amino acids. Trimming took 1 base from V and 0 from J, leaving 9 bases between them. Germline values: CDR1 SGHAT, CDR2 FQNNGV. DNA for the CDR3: TGTGCCAGCAGCTTAGGGGGACGGATGAACACTGAAGCTTTCTTT. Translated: CASSLGGRMNTEAFF.

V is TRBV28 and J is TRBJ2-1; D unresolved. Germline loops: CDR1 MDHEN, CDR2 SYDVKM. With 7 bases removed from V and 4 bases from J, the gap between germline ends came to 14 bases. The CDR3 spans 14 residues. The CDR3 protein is CASNESPSYNEQFF. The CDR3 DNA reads TGTGCCAGCAATGAAAGTCCCTCGTACAATGAGCAGTTCTTC.

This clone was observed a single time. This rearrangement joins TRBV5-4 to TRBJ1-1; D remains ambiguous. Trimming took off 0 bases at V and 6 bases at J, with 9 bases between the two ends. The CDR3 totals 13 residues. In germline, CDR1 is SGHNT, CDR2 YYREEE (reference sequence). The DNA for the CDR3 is TGTGCCAGCAGCTTGGCCGGGTTGGCTGAAGCTTTCTTT. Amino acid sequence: CASSLAGLAEAFF. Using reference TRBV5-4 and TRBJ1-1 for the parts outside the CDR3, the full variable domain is ETGVTQSPTHLIKTRGQQVTLRCSSQSGHNTVSWYQQALGQGPQFIFQYYREEENGRGNFPPRFSGLQFPNYSSELNVNALELDDSALYLCASSLAGLAEAFFGQGTRLTVV.

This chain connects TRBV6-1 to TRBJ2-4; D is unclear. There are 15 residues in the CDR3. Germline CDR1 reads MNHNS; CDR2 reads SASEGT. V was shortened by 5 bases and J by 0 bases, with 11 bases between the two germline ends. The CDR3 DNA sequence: TGTGCCAGCAGTATCCAACAGATAGCCAAAAACATTCAGTACTTC. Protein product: CASSIQQIAKNIQYF.

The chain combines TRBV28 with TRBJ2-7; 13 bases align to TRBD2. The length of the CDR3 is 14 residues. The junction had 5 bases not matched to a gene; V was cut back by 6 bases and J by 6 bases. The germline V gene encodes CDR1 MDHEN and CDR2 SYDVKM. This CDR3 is CASSRGLAGVEQYF. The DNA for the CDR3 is TGTGCCAGCAGCCGCGGACTAGCGGGAGTCGAGCAGTACTTC.

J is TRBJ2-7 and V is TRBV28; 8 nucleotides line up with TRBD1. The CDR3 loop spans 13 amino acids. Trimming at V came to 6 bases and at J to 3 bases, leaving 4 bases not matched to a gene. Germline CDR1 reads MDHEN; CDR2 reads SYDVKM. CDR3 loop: CASRPGGFYEQYF. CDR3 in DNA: TGTGCCAGCAGGCCAGGGGGCTTCTACGAGCAGTACTTC.